This entry describes one TCR beta chain. The antigen remains unidentified. The data are from a study of CD8+ T cells in alopecia areata. Study conclusions and caveats: Unlike in mice, where it was clearer, TCR sharing across patients was less clear, possibly HLA-related. Normal skin's resident alphabeta T cells are sequenced alongside lesional scalp T cells. In lesional scalp, particularly from alopecia totalis/universalis, clonality was higher than in normal scalp.

RNA was extracted and reverse transcribed into cDNA as the sequencing template. TCRdb's table, derived via immunoSEQ multiplex PCR, lists solely in-frame clones and lacks some. The data contain fewer than 150,000 clones, less than 70% of them singletons. The CDR3 covers 20 residues. Germline assignment: CDR1 SGHVS and CDR2 FQNEAQ. The V segment lost 1 base and the J segment 3 bases; nucleotides outside the gene matches: 15. J is TRBJ1-1 and V is TRBV7-8, with 12 bases that match TRBD1. This receptor was obtained from a human donor in good health. Sequenced sample: CD4+ T cells sorted from blood. CDR3 in DNA: TGTGCCAGCAGCTTAGAGGGCCGGGACAGGGGGCCGATTAGGTACACTGAAGCTTTCTTT. Residues: CASSLEGRDRGPIRYTEAFF.